These T cell receptor beta chains were read from a single sample in a study of prognosis after radiotherapy for stage I lung cancer. TCRdb re-derived calls from the multiplex PCR reads in MiXCR, one entry per CDR3 protein. The sample contains around 15,000 distinct CDR3 sequences, around two fifths of which appear only once. Sequencing used PBMCs, obtained before or after stereotactic body radiation therapy (not recorded which). The receptors derive from a donor aged 50 or older with non-small cell lung cancer. The CDR3 runs from the conserved cysteine through the conserved F or W. The D gene is left open where the match is weak. Some rows mark clone size as missing; the rest say once, few, many or name a class of expanded clone.

V	size	D	J	DNA	CDR3
TRBV7-9	.	.	TRBJ2-7	TGTGCCAGCAGCCCGCCCGACAGCTACGAGCAGTACTTC	CASSPPDSYEQYF
TRBV3-1	.	TRBD1	TRBJ2-7	TGTGCCAGCAGCTGTGGGACAGGATTGAGGGAGCAGTGCTTC	CASSCGTGLREQCF
TRBV28	many	.	TRBJ2-5	TGTGCCAGCAGCTTCTCCCACCAAGAGACCCAGTACTTC	CASSFSHQETQYF
TRBV20-1	.	.	TRBJ1-2	TGCAGTGCTAGAGGAGACAGAGAAGCTCTAAACTATGGCTACACCTTC	CSARGDREALNYGYTF
TRBV7-3	.	.	TRBJ1-1	TGTGCCAGCAGCCCAACCTTACAGGGAGGCACTGAAGCTTTCTTT	CASSPTLQGGTEAFF
TRBV7-2	.	.	TRBJ2-2	TGTGCCAGCAGCCCGACCCGCAGGGAAGGCGGGGAGCTGTTTTTT	CASSPTRREGGELFF
TRBV19	once	.	TRBJ1-6	TGTGCCAGTAGTGTGCCTTGGGCGTTTGCCTATAATTCAACCATCCACTTT	CASSVPWAFAYNSTIHF
TRBV28	medium-sized	.	TRBJ1-2	TGTGCCAGCAGTTTGTTCAACTATGGCTACACCTTC	CASSLFNYGYTF
TRBV4-1	.	.	TRBJ1-3	TGCGCCAGCAGCCAGGTCCGGGTAATCTCTGGAAACACCATATATTTT	CASSQVRVISGNTIYF
TRBV30	many	.	TRBJ2-5	TGTGCCTGGAGTGTAAAGCTCCCCGAAGAGACCCAGTACTTC	CAWSVKLPEETQYF
TRBV20-1	.	TRBD2	TRBJ2-3	TGCAGTGCTTACCTAGTGGCGGGGGACCCCACAGATACGCAGTATTTT	CSAYLVAGDPTDTQYF
TRBV27	many	.	TRBJ2-2	TGTGCCAGCCTCCTGGGTTGGGGCACGAACACCGGGGAGCTGTTTTTT	CASLLGWGTNTGELFF
TRBV6-4	many	TRBD2	TRBJ2-1	TGTGCCAGCAGTGAGGTGGTAGCGGGGTTGTATGAGCAGTTCTTC	CASSEVVAGLYEQFF
TRBV7-9	.	.	TRBJ1-2	TGTGCCAGCAGCTTAGAAGGAAGGCGGGGCTATGGCTACACCTTC	CASSLEGRRGYGYTF
TRBV2	many	.	TRBJ2-5	TGTGCCAGCAGTGACGGCCCAGGGGCGGTTGAGACCCAGTACTTC	CASSDGPGAVETQYF
TRBV29-1	.	TRBD1	TRBJ2-7	TGCAGCGTTGGAAGGGACAGAGGGTGCGAGCAGTACTTC	CSVGRDRGCEQYF
TRBV6-1	many	.	TRBJ1-4	TGTGCCAGCCACTCAACGGGCCTGACAGGCCCTAATGAAAAACTGTTTTTT	CASHSTGLTGPNEKLFF
TRBV6-1	.	.	TRBJ2-1	TGTGCCAACCCAGGGAGGGGGGCTACAGACAATGAGCAGTTCTTC	CANPGRGATDNEQFF
TRBV7-2	.	.	TRBJ2-2	TGTGCCAGCAGCTCCCCTGGGGCCGGGGAGCTGTTTTTT	CASSSPGAGELFF
TRBV9	.	.	TRBJ2-1	TGTGCCAGCAGCGTCCGAGGGGGGGGCCCCAATGAGCAGTTCTTC	CASSVRGGGPNEQFF
TRBV12-3/TRBV12-4	.	.	TRBJ2-3	TGTGCCAGCAGTATGACAGAAATCACAGATACGCAGTATTTT	CASSMTEITDTQYF
TRBV30	many	.	TRBJ2-6	TGTGCCTGGAGGCGGGGGCGCGTATCTGGGGCCAACGTCCTGACTTTC	CAWRRGRVSGANVLTF
TRBV5-1	medium-sized	.	TRBJ1-6	TGCGCCAGCAGCTTGGAAGGAAATAGTAACTCACCCCTCCACTTT	CASSLEGNSNSPLHF
TRBV27	.	TRBD1	TRBJ2-3	TGTGCCAGCAGACCTCAGGGGGCGTCAGATACGCAGTATTTT	CASRPQGASDTQYF
TRBV10-3	many	.	TRBJ2-3	TGTGCCATCAGTGAGTCCAGCGGAGGGGGGGCAGATACGCAGTATTTT	CAISESSGGGADTQYF
TRBV12-3/TRBV12-4	.	.	TRBJ2-3	TGTGCCAGCAGTTCCGTACAGGTGGCAACAGATACGCAGTATTTT	CASSSVQVATDTQYF
TRBV20-1	.	.	TRBJ1-2	TGCAGTTCTCGGGGTGATGGGGGCGGAGATAACTATGGCTACACCTTC	CSSRGDGGGDNYGYTF
TRBV29-1	many	TRBD1	TRBJ2-7	TGCAGCGTTGAACGGCAGGGGGCCTCCTACGAGCAGTACTTC	CSVERQGASYEQYF
TRBV11-2	many	.	TRBJ2-7	TGTGCCAGCAGCCCCACCGACGGGCCCTACGAGCAGTACTTC	CASSPTDGPYEQYF
TRBV6-1	.	.	TRBJ2-1	TGTGCCAGCGTATTGGGGCCATATGACAATGAGCAGTTCTTC	CASVLGPYDNEQFF
TRBV9	many	.	TRBJ2-1	TGTGCCAGCAGCGTAGGGTACAATGAGCAGTTCTTC	CASSVGYNEQFF
TRBV5-6	many	TRBD2	TRBJ2-3	TGTGCCAGCAGCTTGGCCTATCGGACTAGCGGGGTATTCGCCAGCACAGATACGCAGTATTTT	CASSLAYRTSGVFASTDTQYF
TRBV9	many	.	TRBJ1-5	TGTGCCAGCAGCTCCCACCCAGACAGCCCCGGAGAGCCCCAGCATTTT	CASSSHPDSPGEPQHF
TRBV5-1	many	.	TRBJ2-1	TGCGCCAGCAGCTCCCGGACTGATGGGTCCGGAGAGCAGTTCTTC	CASSSRTDGSGEQFF
TRBV6-2/TRBV6-3	.	TRBD2	TRBJ2-1	TGTGCCAGCATTTACTCCTCCGGGACTAGCGGGAGGGGTAGCTACAATGAGCAGTTCTTC	CASIYSSGTSGRGSYNEQFF
TRBV19	.	.	TRBJ1-5	TGTGCCAGTAGTACTTACACCGAATACAATCAGCCCCAGCATTTT	CASSTYTEYNQPQHF
TRBV28	.	.	TRBJ2-1	TGTGCCAGCAGGGGACCTAACTGGGGACATGAGCATTTCTTC	CASRGPNWGHEHFF
TRBV19	medium-sized	.	TRBJ2-6	TGTGCCAGTAGTACTGGGGGCAATGGGGCCAACGTCCTGACTTTC	CASSTGGNGANVLTF
TRBV19	.	.	TRBJ2-2	TGTGCCAGTAGCTTTGAATGGGTTTTCGCGAACACCGGGGAGCTGTTTTTT	CASSFEWVFANTGELFF
TRBV19	once	.	TRBJ1-5	TGTGCCAGTAGTATAAGTTTAGGGAACCAGCCCCAGCATTTT	CASSISLGNQPQHF
TRBV20-1	.	TRBD1	TRBJ1-1	TGCAGTGCTAGGCGGGCAGGGGGCTTGGACACCGAAGCTTTCTTT	CSARRAGGLDTEAFF